The 20 T cell receptor beta chains reported below all come from one sample, sequenced in a study of shared clonotypes between healthy human individuals. Method: immunoSEQ multiplex PCR; TCRdb's copy keeps in-frame clones and lacks some. The data hold more than 2 million clones, with 95% observed a single time. Sequencing was carried out using naive CD4+ T cells sorted from blood. Documented subset: CD45RA+ positively selected. Receptor source: a man aged 18 to 35 in good health.

The chain has TRBV1 and TRBJ1-1; the tabulated D call, TRBD1, remains unverified against the DNA. TRBV1 is assigned pseudogene status. This CDR3 comprises 16 residues. CDR3 coding DNA: TGCACCAGCAGCGGACAGGTTCGAAACATGAACACTGAAGCTTTCTTT. Translated, it gives CTSSGQVRNMNTEAFF.

The V gene is TRBV5-1, the J gene TRBJ1-4; 8 bases fit TRBD1. V gave up 2 bases and J gave up 8 bases; unmatched junction bases: 8. This CDR3 has 15 residues. CDR1 and CDR2 from the germline V gene are SGHRS and YFSETQ. This CDR3 reads CASSLQTGEGEKLFF. Here the CDR3 DNA reads TGCGCCAGCAGCTTACAGACAGGGGAGGGGGAAAAACTGTTTTTT.

The rearrangement links TRBV18 to TRBJ2-7; 9 bases are shared with TRBD1. CDR3 size: 16 residues. The V gene's germline CDR1 is KGHSH and CDR2 LQKENI. V shed 1 base, J shed 4 bases, and the junction held 8 bases outside the gene matches. The CDR3 DNA follows: TGTGCCAGCTCACCACAACAAGGGACAGGGAAATACGAGCAGTACTTC. Translating gives CASSPQQGTGKYEQYF.

The CDR3, as DNA: TGCGCCAGCAGCCAAGGGCAATGGGGACTCTACTACGAGCAGTACTTC. The encoded protein is CASSQGQWGLYYEQYF. The J gene is TRBJ2-7, the V gene TRBV4-1; the D gene is possibly TRBD2 (6 bases). The CDR3 spans 16 residues. The V end was cut by 1 base, the J end by 3 bases, with 16 bases between. Germline V CDR1 and CDR2: MGHRA, YSYEKL.

The chain links TRBV7-2 to TRBJ2-3; D remains ambiguous. The CDR3 has 18 residues. Germline CDR1 is SGHTA and CDR2 is FQGNSA. Between the trimmed V and J ends, which lost 7 bases and 0 bases, there was a span of 23 bases. CDR3 residues: CASTLGSARLKSTDTQYF. The CDR3 nucleotides are TGTGCCAGCACACTGGGGTCGGCGAGACTTAAGAGCACAGATACGCAGTATTTT.

In this sample, this clone turned up once. The chain combines TRBV6-1 with TRBJ1-6; 9 bases are shared with TRBD1. Germline V gene lookup returns CDR1 MNHNS and CDR2 SASEGT. The V gene end was trimmed by 1 base and the J gene end by 7 bases; junction bases not matched to a gene: 8. The CDR3 has 17 residues. Written as DNA, the CDR3 is TGTGCCAGCAGTGAAGTCCCGGGACAGGGTTGGAATTCACCCCTCCACTTT. It yields the protein CASSEVPGQGWNSPLHF.

The chain carries TRBV4-1 and TRBJ2-3; unclear D gene. Germline V CDR1 and CDR2: MGHRA, YSYEKL. V gave up 2 bases and J gave up 6 bases, with 6 bases separating them. This CDR3 has 12 residues. CDR3 sequence (DNA): TGCGCCAGCAGCCAATCCTTGGATACGCAGTATTTT. This encodes CASSQSLDTQYF.

The genes are TRBV2 and TRBJ2-3; D gene ambiguous. Germline CDR1 is SNHLY and CDR2 is FYNNEI. Trimming left V 6 bases short and J 5 bases short, with 15 bases between. There are 14 residues in the CDR3. In nucleotides, the CDR3 is TGTGCCAGCAGCTACACTAAACAAGGAGATACGCAGTATTTT. The encoded protein is CASSYTKQGDTQYF.

As for this clone: A much bigger clone sits one base away, suggesting this may be a read error. The V call is TRBV29-1, the J call TRBJ2-7; D gene ambiguous. Germline CDR1 SQVTM, CDR2 ANQGSEA. The CDR3 covers 13 residues. Trimming removed 6 bases from V and 2 bases from J, with 14 bases in between. The CDR3 DNA is TGCAGCGTATCGCAGAGGTCGGCCTACGAGCAGTACTTC. Amino acids: CSVSQRSAYEQYF.

The V gene is TRBV6-1, the J gene TRBJ2-3; 12 bases align to TRBD1. CDR1 is MNHNS and CDR2 is SASEGT in the germline V gene. Germline trimming cut 3 bases from V and 5 bases from J; bases unmatched to any gene: 3. The CDR3 has 15 amino acids. CDR3 residues: CASSEGTGGGDTQYF. The CDR3 nucleotides read TGTGCCAGCAGTGAGGGGACAGGGGGCGGAGATACGCAGTATTTT.

Here the CDR3 reads CASSTSGQGNTEAFF. For the CDR3, the DNA is TGCGCCAGCAGCACCTCAGGACAGGGTAACACTGAAGCTTTCTTT. V is TRBV5-1 and J is TRBJ1-1, with 8 bases lining up with TRBD1. The CDR3 has 15 amino acids. With V trimmed by 4 bases and J by 2 bases, 7 bases remained unmatched. The germline V gene has CDR1 SGHRS and CDR2 YFSETQ.

The V and J genes are TRBV4-1 and TRBJ2-7; D is uncertain. V gave up 1 base and J gave up 0 bases, with 10 bases separating them. The CDR3 consists of 15 residues. Germline CDR1 MGHRA, CDR2 YSYEKL. The CDR3 reads CASSQASESSYEQYF. The CDR3 DNA sequence: TGCGCCAGCAGCCAAGCTTCGGAGAGCTCCTACGAGCAGTACTTC.

The chain couples TRBV27 to TRBJ1-1; D might be TRBD1 (6 bases). Trimming shortened V by 8 bases and J by 4 bases, and 17 bases separated the two germline ends. Germline V gene data show CDR1 as MNHEY and CDR2 as SMNVEV (reference sequence). The length of the CDR3 is 14 residues. The CDR3 DNA sequence: TGTGCCAGCCCTTTACGGGGGGCGACCACTGAAGCTTTCTTT. Translation gives CASPLRGATTEAFF.

The rearrangement links TRBV11-2 to TRBJ2-3; D is possibly TRBD1 or TRBD2 (5 bases each). CDR1 is SGHAT, CDR2 FQNNGV, per germline. The CDR3 is 17 residues long. Trimming cost V 5 bases and J 0 bases, with 18 bases left between them. CDR3 residues: CASSPSRERASTDTQYF. The DNA for the CDR3 is TGTGCCAGCAGCCCGAGCAGGGAGAGGGCTAGCACAGATACGCAGTATTTT. Full variable domain (missing parts from reference TRBV11-2 and TRBJ2-3): EAGVAQSPRYKIIEKRQSVAFWCNPISGHATLYWYQQILGQGPKLLIQFQNNGVVDDSQLPKDRFSAERLKGVDSTLKIQPAKLEDSAVYLCASSPSRERASTDTQYFGPGTRLTVL.

A note on this clone: This sample also contains other DNA sequences that code for the same CDR3. The chain uses TRBV18 and TRBJ1-1; D call uncertain. CDR1 KGHSH and CDR2 LQKENI come from the germline V gene. The CDR3 contains 13 residues. V was clipped by 6 bases and J by 1 base, with 9 bases between them. The CDR3 region has the DNA TGTGCCAGCTCTCCGACGGGGAACACTGAAGCTTTCTTT. It codes for CASSPTGNTEAFF.

The chain recombines TRBV15 with TRBJ2-7, with 7 bases identical to TRBD1. The V gene's germline CDR1 is LNHNV and CDR2 YYDKDF (reference sequence). The CDR3 covers 17 residues. Unmatched junction bases numbered 12, after V lost 3 bases and J lost 1 base. DNA of the CDR3: TGTGCCACCAGCAGGCCCCCGCGGACAGGAAAATCCTACGAGCAGTACTTC. It is translated as CATSRPPRTGKSYEQYF.

V and J are TRBV12-5 and TRBJ2-2; maybe TRBD1 (6 bases). The CDR3 length is 19 residues. Germline V lookup: CDR1 LGHNT, CDR2 FRNRAP. Trimming cost V 0 bases and J 7 bases, with 24 bases left between them. The CDR3 loop is CASGLVRRDEQGFGGELFF. The CDR3 DNA sequence: TGTGCTAGTGGTTTGGTAAGGAGAGATGAACAGGGTTTCGGCGGGGAGCTGTTTTTT. The whole variable domain, remainder taken from reference TRBV12-5 and TRBJ2-2, is DARVTQTPRHKVTEMGQEVTMRCQPILGHNTVFWYRQTMMQGLELLAYFRNRAPLDDSGMPKDRFSAEMPDATLATLKIQPSEPRDSAVYFCASGLVRRDEQGFGGELFFGEGSRLTVL.

The chain employs TRBV19 and TRBJ1-2; possible D gene TRBD1, 5 bases. V gave up 5 bases and J gave up 6 bases, with 22 bases separating them. Germline assignment: CDR1 LNHDA and CDR2 SQIVND (reference sequence). The CDR3 is 16 amino acids. In nucleotides, the CDR3 is TGTGCCAGTAGTGGGAAAGGATCAGGGAGAGGTGATGGCTACACCTTC. This translates into CASSGKGSGRGDGYTF.

The V gene is TRBV7-9, the J gene TRBJ1-1; 7 bases align to TRBD1. The CDR3 runs 14 residues. From germline, CDR1 is SEHNR and CDR2 FQNEAQ (reference sequence). J lost 5 bases, V lost 5 bases, and 8 bases had no gene match. This CDR3 reads CASSARQGPTEAFF. The CDR3 bases are TGTGCCAGCAGCGCTAGACAGGGACCTACTGAAGCTTTCTTT.

The V and J genes are TRBV6-1 and TRBJ1-4, with 7 nucleotides matching TRBD1. The ends lost 5 bases at V and 2 bases at J; junction bases unmatched: 5. The CDR3 extends over 15 amino acids. Germline lookup yields CDR1 MNHNS and CDR2 SASEGT. CDR3 amino acids: CASSLQGGTNEKLFF. DNA for the CDR3: TGTGCCAGCAGTCTCCAGGGGGGGACTAATGAAAAACTGTTTTTT.